These 26 T cell receptor beta chains share one sample of origin, sequenced in a study of Tregs in tolerant kidney transplant recipients. Measured with immunoSEQ multiplex PCR; TCRdb has only the in-frame clones, and not every one. The table shows roughly 69,000 clones, with 85% to 90% occurring only once. This specimen was CD4+ T cells from blood, taken before the transplant. These receptors were taken from a human donor who received a combined kidney and bone marrow transplant.

In DNA form, the CDR3 reads TGTGCCAGCAGTTTTGGGTGGGGACACCCACGACTGAACACTGAAGCTTTCTTT. This sequence encodes CASSFGWGHPRLNTEAFF. The chain links TRBV27 to TRBJ1-1; possible D gene TRBD1, 6 bases. CDR1 is MNHEY and CDR2 is SMNVEV in the germline V gene (reference sequence). V shed 3 bases and J shed 0 bases, with 20 bases lying between them. This CDR3 contains 18 residues.

The CDR3 region has the DNA TGTGCCAGCAGTTTCCGGGCCTACTCAATGCGGGACACCGGGGAGCTGTTTTTT. Translated, it gives CASSFRAYSMRDTGELFF. The chain joins TRBV28 to TRBJ2-2, with D possibly being TRBD2 (5 bases). CDR1 is MDHEN, CDR2 SYDVKM, per germline. V was clipped by 3 bases and J by 3 bases, with 20 bases between them. The CDR3 consists of 18 residues.

The chain uses TRBV5-6 and TRBJ2-7; maybe TRBD2 (7 bases). Germline V CDR1 and CDR2: SGHDT, YYEEEE. Trimming cost V 4 bases and J 9 bases, with 14 bases left between them. CDR3 size: 12 residues. The CDR3, as DNA: TGTGCCAGCAGCCCAGGGGAGGGACGGCAGTACTTC. This translates into CASSPGEGRQYF.

The rearrangement links TRBV5-1 to TRBJ2-1; 8 positions match TRBD2. The length of the CDR3 is 16 residues. V lost 4 bases and J lost 5; bases outside the gene matches: 11. Per the germline V gene, CDR1 is SGHRS and CDR2 is YFSETQ. The CDR3 is CASSPRASGSDNEQFF. In DNA form, the CDR3 reads TGCGCCAGCAGCCCGAGGGCTAGCGGGTCCGACAATGAGCAGTTCTTC.

V usage is TRBV7-2 and J usage is TRBJ2-5; D may be TRBD1 (6 bases). The CDR3 consists of 13 residues. Trimming took off 1 base at V and 5 bases at J, with 8 bases between the two ends. CDR1 is SGHTA, CDR2 FQGNSA, per germline. The CDR3 DNA reads as TGTGCCAGCAGCTTAGTGCAGGGGGAGACCCAGTACTTC. Its protein product is CASSLVQGETQYF.

The V call is TRBV19, the J call TRBJ2-5, with D possibly being TRBD1 (6 bases). The ends were cut back, 7 bases at V and 4 bases at J, with 13 bases in the middle. This CDR3 has 13 residues. Germline CDR1 LNHDA, CDR2 SQIVND (reference sequence). The CDR3 spells CASTTGKGETQYF. CDR3 nucleotide sequence: TGTGCCAGTACAACAGGGAAGGGAGAGACCCAGTACTTC.

This clone was observed a handful of times. V usage is TRBV10-2 and J usage is TRBJ1-5; 9 positions agree with TRBD1. Losses at the gene ends were 5 bases for V and 6 bases for J; bases not matched to a gene: 2. Germline CDR1 is WSHSY and CDR2 is SAAADI. This CDR3 contains 13 residues. The DNA of the CDR3 is TGCGCCAGCAGTTTGGGACAGGGTCAGCCCCAGCATTTT. It yields the protein CASSLGQGQPQHF.

V usage is TRBV5-1 and J usage is TRBJ2-3; TRBD2 might be the D (6 bases). The germline CDR1 and CDR2 sequences are SGHRS and YFSETQ. The CDR3 runs to 15 residues. With 0 bases removed from V and 2 bases from J, the gap between germline ends came to 10 bases. The CDR3 nucleotides are TGCGCCAGCAGCTTGGCCGGGCGGGACACAGATACGCAGTATTTT. Amino acids: CASSLAGRDTDTQYF.

The chain has TRBV7-9 and TRBJ2-3, with a tentative D call TRBD1 (6 bases). Germline V lookup: CDR1 SEHNR, CDR2 FQNEAQ (reference sequence). The CDR3 sequence is 14 residues long. The V and J ends lost 5 bases and 2 bases respectively, with 11 bases between them. CDR3 residues: CASSTRQATDTQYF. In DNA, the CDR3 is TGTGCCAGCAGCACTCGACAGGCCACAGATACGCAGTATTTT.

The chain is built from TRBV5-1 and TRBJ2-5; no firm D call. The CDR3 totals 14 residues. Looked up from germline, CDR1 is SGHRS and CDR2 is YFSETQ. The V and J ends lost 0 bases and 4 bases respectively, with 10 bases between them. This CDR3 reads CASSLVNTGETQYF. The CDR3 DNA is TGCGCCAGCAGCTTGGTAAACACGGGAGAGACCCAGTACTTC. The full variable domain, in which reference TRBV5-1 and TRBJ2-5 provide the parts outside the CDR3, is KAGVTQTPRYLIKTRGQQVTLSCSPISGHRSVSWYQQTPGQGLQFLFEYFSETQRNKGNFPGRFSGRQFSNSRSEMNVSTLELGDSALYLCASSLVNTGETQYFGPGTRLLVL.

This clone has just one count. The chain uses TRBV9 and TRBJ2-1; D perhaps matches TRBD2 (5 bases). From germline, CDR1 is SGDLS and CDR2 YYNGEE. V was shortened by 3 bases and J by 6 bases, with 16 bases between the two germline ends. The CDR3 has 15 residues. CDR3 amino acids: CASSAHMKRGNEQFF. CDR3 coding DNA: TGTGCCAGCAGCGCCCATATGAAACGGGGCAATGAGCAGTTCTTC. The full variable domain, completed using reference TRBV9 and TRBJ2-1, is DSGVTQTPKHLITATGQRVTLRCSPRSGDLSVYWYQQSLDQGLQFLIQYYNGEERAKGNILERFSAQQFPDLHSELNLSSLELGDSALYFCASSAHMKRGNEQFFGPGTRLTVL.

V and J are TRBV18 and TRBJ1-2; 9 bases fit TRBD1. The CDR3 consists of 16 residues. Trimming at V came to 8 bases and at J to 6 bases, leaving 16 bases not matched to a gene. The V gene's germline CDR1 is KGHSH and CDR2 LQKENI. CDR3: CASTFSRTGDVDGYTF. In DNA form, the CDR3 reads TGTGCCAGCACTTTCTCTCGGACAGGGGACGTGGATGGCTACACCTTC.

The J gene is TRBJ2-1, the V gene TRBV5-1; 9 bases agree with TRBD1. Germline CDR1 and CDR2: SGHRS and YFSETQ. V lost 3 bases and J lost 8; bases outside the gene matches: 6. The CDR3 sequence is 14 residues long. The CDR3 protein is CASSYGQGRDEQFF. The CDR3 coding sequence is TGCGCCAGCAGCTACGGACAGGGGCGAGATGAGCAGTTCTTC.

The chain combines TRBV7-9 with TRBJ1-3; D call uncertain. CDR1 and CDR2 (germline): SEHNR, FQNEAQ (reference sequence). This CDR3 has 16 residues. Trimming took 0 bases from V and 0 from J, leaving 9 bases between them. Here the CDR3 reads CASSLAHGASGNTIYF. The CDR3 DNA reads TGTGCCAGCAGCTTAGCGCACGGTGCCTCTGGAAACACCATATATTTT.

The V gene is TRBV29-1, the J gene TRBJ1-3; D gene uncertain. Germline CDR1 reads SQVTM; CDR2 reads ANQGSEA. The CDR3 loop spans 13 amino acids. Trimming took off 5 bases at V and 7 bases at J, with 15 bases between the two ends. CDR3 in DNA: TGCAGCGTTAGAGGAGGCCTGGAGAACACCATATATTTT. Protein sequence: CSVRGGLENTIYF. Using reference TRBV29-1 and TRBJ1-3 for the parts outside the CDR3, the full variable domain is SAVISQKPSRDICQRGTSLTIQCQVDSQVTMMFWYRQQPGQSLTLIATANQGSEATYESGFVIDKFPISRPNLTFSTLTVSNMSPEDSSIYLCSVRGGLENTIYFGEGSWLTVV.

This chain joins TRBV4-1 and TRBJ2-5; 11 nucleotides agree with TRBD1. The CDR3 covers 15 residues. The junction had 7 bases not matched to a gene; V was cut back by 5 bases and J by 5 bases. Germline values: CDR1 MGHRA, CDR2 YSYEKL. CDR3: CASSNRDRGTETQYF. In DNA form, the CDR3 reads TGCGCCAGCAGCAACCGGGACAGGGGGACGGAGACCCAGTACTTC.

The chain joins TRBV28 to TRBJ2-7; 9 bases align to TRBD2. This CDR3 is 18 amino acids long. V shed 7 bases and J 5 bases; nucleotides not matched to a gene: 21. In germline, CDR1 is MDHEN, CDR2 SYDVKM. The CDR3 here is CASNPRGRSSGNSHEQYF. In DNA form, the CDR3 reads TGTGCCAGCAACCCCAGGGGCAGATCTAGCGGGAATTCCCACGAGCAGTACTTC.

The chain recombines TRBV7-9 with TRBJ2-1; TRBD2 matches at 11 bases. CDR1 is SEHNR, CDR2 FQNEAQ, per germline (reference sequence). V lost 3 bases, J lost 1 base, and 5 bases stayed unmatched. The CDR3 totals 17 residues. The CDR3 region has the DNA TGTGCCAGCAGCTTCATGACTAGCGGGGTTTCCTACAATGAGCAGTTCTTC. This gives the protein CASSFMTSGVSYNEQFF.

This chain joins TRBV5-5 and TRBJ1-1; TRBD1 is a possible D gene (5 bases). The V gene lost 4 bases and the J gene lost 1 base, with 14 bases spanning the gap. Germline V gene sequence: CDR1 SGHKS, CDR2 YYEKEE (reference sequence). The CDR3 has 15 residues. The CDR3 sequence: CASSQTAFWNTEAFF. The CDR3 DNA reads as TGTGCCAGCAGCCAGACAGCCTTTTGGAACACTGAAGCTTTCTTT. Full variable domain (missing parts from reference TRBV5-5 and TRBJ1-1): DAGVTQSPTHLIKTRGQQVTLRCSPISGHKSVSWYQQVLGQGPQFIFQYYEKEERGRGNFPDRFSARQFPNYSSELNVNALLLGDSALYLCASSQTAFWNTEAFFGQGTRLTVV.

V gene TRBV6-1 combines with J gene TRBJ2-3, with 10 nucleotides matching TRBD2. CDR1 and CDR2 (germline): MNHNS, SASEGT. J gave up 7 bases and V 5 bases, and 6 bases lay outside the gene matches. The CDR3 is 14 amino acids. The CDR3 protein is CASSQREGPYTQYF. The CDR3 coding sequence is TGTGCCAGCAGTCAGCGGGAGGGCCCTTATACGCAGTATTTT.

This clone was found once. The gene calls are TRBV19 and TRBJ2-3; perhaps TRBD2 as D (6 bases). Germline V gene lookup returns CDR1 LNHDA and CDR2 SQIVND (reference sequence). This CDR3 region has 14 residues. V was trimmed by 7 bases and J by 0 bases, leaving 11 bases between them. Here the CDR3 reads CASKSGTSTDTQYF. CDR3 coding DNA: TGTGCCAGTAAATCCGGGACTAGCACAGATACGCAGTATTTT.

The V call is TRBV27, the J call TRBJ1-5; unclear D gene. V shed 2 bases and J shed 0 bases, with 8 bases lying between them. This CDR3 is 15 amino acids long. Germline V gene lookup returns CDR1 MNHEY and CDR2 SMNVEV (reference sequence). The CDR3 spells CASSLGSYSNQPQHF. As DNA, the CDR3 is TGTGCCAGCAGTTTAGGGAGTTATAGCAATCAGCCCCAGCATTTT.

The genes are TRBV10-3 and TRBJ2-5; D might be TRBD2 (5 bases). Trimming pared 6 bases from V and 2 bases from J, leaving 7 bases between. The germline V gene has CDR1 ENHRY and CDR2 SYGVKD. CDR3 length equals 12 residues. Here the CDR3 DNA reads TGTGCCATCAGGAGGGAACAAGAGACCCAGTACTTC. Its translation is CAIRREQETQYF.

This chain joins TRBV4-2 and TRBJ1-1; 10 bases agree with TRBD1. Germline CDR1 reads LGHNA; CDR2 reads YNFKEQ. V lost 5 bases, J lost 0 bases, and 9 bases stayed unmatched. The CDR3 is 17 residues long. The chain's CDR3 is CASSWRQGARVNTEAFF. DNA of the CDR3: TGTGCCAGCAGCTGGCGACAGGGGGCGCGGGTGAACACTGAAGCTTTCTTT.

The rearrangement uses TRBV19 and TRBJ2-7; 10 nucleotides match TRBD1. The CDR3 has 16 amino acids. Germline V lookup: CDR1 LNHDA, CDR2 SQIVND (reference sequence). V shed 5 bases and J 1 base; nucleotides not matched to a gene: 8. The CDR3: CASSGRDRGLSYEQYF. Written as DNA, the CDR3 is TGTGCCAGTAGTGGCCGGGACAGGGGATTGTCCTACGAGCAGTACTTC.

The rearrangement uses TRBV30 and TRBJ1-1; 8 bases map to TRBD1. The J segment lost 1 base and the V segment lost 5 bases, leaving 3 bases of the junction unmatched. Germline values: CDR1 GTSNPN, CDR2 SVGIG (reference sequence). CDR3 length: 13 residues. CDR3 sequence reads: CAWGGQANTEAFF. The CDR3 coding sequence is TGTGCCTGGGGGGGACAGGCGAACACTGAAGCTTTCTTT.